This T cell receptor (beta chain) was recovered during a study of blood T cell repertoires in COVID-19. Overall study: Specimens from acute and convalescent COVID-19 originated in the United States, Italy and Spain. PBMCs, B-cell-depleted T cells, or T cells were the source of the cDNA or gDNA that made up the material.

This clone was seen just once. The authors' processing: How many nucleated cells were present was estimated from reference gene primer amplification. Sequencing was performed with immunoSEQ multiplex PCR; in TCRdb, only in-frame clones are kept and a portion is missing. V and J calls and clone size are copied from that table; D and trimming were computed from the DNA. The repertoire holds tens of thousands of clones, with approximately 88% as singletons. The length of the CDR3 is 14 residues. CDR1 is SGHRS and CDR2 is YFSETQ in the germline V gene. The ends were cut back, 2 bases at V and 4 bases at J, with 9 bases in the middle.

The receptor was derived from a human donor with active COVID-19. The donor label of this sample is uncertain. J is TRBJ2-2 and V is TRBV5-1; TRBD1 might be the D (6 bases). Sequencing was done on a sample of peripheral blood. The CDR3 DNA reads TGCGCCAGCAGCTTACAGGGTAGCACCGGGGAGCTGTTTTTT. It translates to CASSLQGSTGELFF.